The 21 T cell receptor beta chains below were found in one sample sequenced in a study of cytomegalovirus exposure and HLA in healthy donors. The PCR was carried out with 60 Vbeta primers and 13 Jbeta primers. TCRdb's copy holds only in-frame clones and misses some; the assay was immunoSEQ multiplex PCR. The sample yields 150,000 to 200,000 clones, around 75% seen once. The specimen sequenced was PBMCs. Receptors were obtained from a male donor in good health and CMV-seronegative.

Turning to this clone: This specimen includes other DNA sequences encoding the same CDR3. The chain recombines TRBV19 with TRBJ1-5, with D unclear. With 1 base removed from V and 6 bases from J, the gap between germline ends came to 7 bases. Germline V gene lookup returns CDR1 LNHDA and CDR2 SQIVND (reference sequence). CDR3 size: 13 residues. CDR3 residues: CASSIGRGQPQHF. For the CDR3, the DNA is TGTGCCAGTAGTATAGGGCGAGGTCAGCCCCAGCATTTT.

The V gene is TRBV25-1, the J gene TRBJ2-1; 9 nucleotides line up with TRBD1. Germline assignment: CDR1 MGHDK and CDR2 SYGVNS. The trim removed 8 bases at V and 9 bases at J, leaving 14 bases unmatched. The CDR3 loop spans 15 amino acids. The CDR3 bases are TGTGCCAGCTCCGAGGTTGGGGACAGGGCCCGTGAGCAGTTCTTC. Amino acid sequence: CASSEVGDRAREQFF. The whole variable domain, filled in from reference TRBV25-1 and TRBJ2-1, reads EADIYQTPRYLVIGTGKKITLECSQTMGHDKMYWYQQDPGMELHLIHYSYGVNSTEKGDLSSESTVSRIRTEHFPLTLESARPSHTSQYLCASSEVGDRAREQFFGPGTRLTVL.

The chain is built from TRBV28 and TRBJ2-7, with 7 bases aligning to TRBD1. The CDR3 runs to 13 residues. Germline V gives CDR1 MDHEN, CDR2 SYDVKM. The J segment lost 5 bases and the V segment lost 3 bases, leaving 4 bases of the junction unmatched. Here the CDR3 DNA reads TGTGCCAGCAGTTTCCGGGACAGAGACGAGCAGTACTTC. It encodes CASSFRDRDEQYF.

The chain uses TRBV5-6 and TRBJ2-3, with D possibly TRBD2 on 6 matching bases. Germline assignment: CDR1 SGHDT and CDR2 YYEEEE. The ends were cut back, 1 base at V and 5 bases at J, with 17 bases in the middle. The CDR3 spans 16 residues. The CDR3 nucleotides are TGTGCCAGCAGCTTGCAAACTGACCCGGGGGTAGATACGCAGTATTTT. Amino acids: CASSLQTDPGVDTQYF.

This clone was observed a single time. The chain employs TRBV7-2 and TRBJ2-1, with 10 positions matching TRBD2. The CDR3 extends over 15 amino acids. J lost 4 bases, V lost 6 bases, and 6 bases had no gene match. Germline CDR1 and CDR2: SGHTA and FQGNSA. In DNA form, the CDR3 reads TGTGCCAGCAGACCAGCGGGAGGGGAGTACAATGAGCAGTTCTTC. Translating gives CASRPAGGEYNEQFF.

As for this clone: At one end, the junction sequence differs from germline, possibly due to a read error. Additional DNA sequences in this sample encode the identical CDR3. This rearrangement joins TRBV6-1 to TRBJ1-6; D not resolved. The CDR3 spans 16 residues. The germline CDR1 and CDR2 sequences are MNHNS and SASEGT. For the CDR3, the DNA is TGTGCCAGCAGGGAAGCGGGCAACTCCTATAATTCACCCCTCCACTTT. Amino acids: CASREAGNSYNSPLHF.

This chain uses TRBV6-1 with TRBJ1-5; D is perhaps TRBD1 (6 bases). V shed 2 bases and J shed 3 bases, with 14 bases lying between them. The CDR3 is made up of 16 amino acids. Germline-derived CDR1 and CDR2 are MNHNS and SASEGT. The CDR3 nucleotides are TGTGCCAGCAGTGAATCTCTTGGACAGCTCAATCAGCCCCAGCATTTT. It yields the protein CASSESLGQLNQPQHF.

This chain uses TRBV6-1 with TRBJ2-3, with TRBD2 matching over 11 bases. Trimming at V came to 3 bases and at J to 1 base, leaving 15 bases not matched to a gene. Germline V CDR1 and CDR2: MNHNS, SASEGT. CDR3 length equals 20 residues. CDR3 residues: CASSEEELAGAPLRTDTQYF. CDR3 DNA: TGTGCCAGCAGTGAGGAAGAACTAGCGGGAGCCCCTCTTCGCACAGATACGCAGTATTTT.

This chain uses TRBV27 with TRBJ2-1, with a tentative D call TRBD2 (6 bases). Looked up from germline, CDR1 is MNHEY and CDR2 is SMNVEV (reference sequence). Trimming pared 4 bases from V and 1 base from J, leaving 11 bases between. The CDR3 has 15 amino acids. For the CDR3, the DNA is TGTGCCAGCAGTTCGGACGGGGGTTCCTACAATGAGCAGTTCTTC. Encoded protein: CASSSDGGSYNEQFF.

Only a few counts were recorded for this clone. The J gene is TRBJ1-4, the V gene TRBV5-1, with unresolved D. Trimming took off 3 bases at V and 4 bases at J, with 7 bases between the two ends. CDR1 and CDR2 from the germline V gene are SGHRS and YFSETQ. This CDR3 contains 13 residues. In nucleotides, the CDR3 is TGCGCCAGCAGCTCGGGAGTTAATGAAAAACTGTTTTTT. It is translated as CASSSGVNEKLFF. The entire variable domain, with the rest obtained from reference TRBV5-1 and TRBJ1-4, is as follows: KAGVTQTPRYLIKTRGQQVTLSCSPISGHRSVSWYQQTPGQGLQFLFEYFSETQRNKGNFPGRFSGRQFSNSRSEMNVSTLELGDSALYLCASSSGVNEKLFFGSGTQLSVL.

V is TRBV7-9 and J is TRBJ1-3; perhaps TRBD1 as D (5 bases). Germline CDR1 is SEHNR and CDR2 is FQNEAQ (reference sequence). The CDR3 has 15 residues. Trimming took 4 bases from V and 1 from J, leaving 11 bases between them. The CDR3 is CASSSLAGSGNTIYF. CDR3 sequence (DNA): TGTGCCAGCAGCTCCTTGGCAGGGTCTGGAAACACCATATATTTT.

The sample holds one count of this clone. This sequence joins TRBV6-1 and TRBJ1-5; D possibly corresponds to TRBD1 (5 bases). This CDR3 has 20 residues. Germline CDR1 MNHNS, CDR2 SASEGT. The V and J ends lost 4 bases and 2 bases respectively, with 27 bases between them. The CDR3 bases are TGTGCCAGCAGTGCGGCCTTGGGGGGAACCCGAGCGGGGCGCAATCAGCCCCAGCATTTT. It yields the protein CASSAALGGTRAGRNQPQHF.

This CDR3 is CASSPRDSNTDTQYF. In DNA, the CDR3 is TGTGCCAGCAGCCCCCGGGACAGTAACACAGATACGCAGTATTTT. The V call is TRBV7-9, the J call TRBJ2-3; 7 nucleotides align to TRBD1. Losses at the gene ends were 5 bases for V and 2 bases for J; bases not matched to a gene: 7. The CDR3 runs to 15 residues. The germline V gene encodes CDR1 SEHNR and CDR2 FQNEAQ (reference sequence). Combining the CDR3 with reference TRBV7-9 and TRBJ2-3 gives the whole variable domain DTGVSQNPRHKITKRGQNVTFRCDPISEHNRLYWYRQTLGQGPEFLTYFQNEAQLEKSRLLSDRFSAERPKGSFSTLEIQRTEQGDSAMYLCASSPRDSNTDTQYFGPGTRLTVL.

The chain uses TRBV28 and TRBJ2-1; no clear D. The CDR3 loop spans 18 amino acids. CDR1 is MDHEN and CDR2 is SYDVKM in the germline V gene. The V end lost 8 bases, the J end lost 5 bases, and 28 bases lay between the germline ends. The CDR3 here is CASYPSFLATSPHNEQFF. Here the CDR3 DNA reads TGTGCCAGCTACCCCTCGTTTCTCGCGACTTCGCCTCACAATGAGCAGTTCTTC.

The CDR3 region has the DNA TGTGCCAGCAGTTTCTATGGGACAGGGGGTTATGGGCAGTTCTTC. Protein product: CASSFYGTGGYGQFF. The chain employs TRBV27 and TRBJ2-1; 11 nucleotides agree with TRBD1. Germline CDR1 reads MNHEY; CDR2 reads SMNVEV (reference sequence). The V and J ends lost 3 bases and 12 bases, in that order; junction bases with no gene match: 10. The CDR3 is 15 amino acids.

The DNA for the CDR3 is TGTGCCAGCAGTTTCCAACTCTCCTACGAGCAGTACTTC. It codes for CASSFQLSYEQYF. V is TRBV27 and J is TRBJ2-7; D uncertain. CDR3 length: 13 amino acids. Germline V CDR1 and CDR2: MNHEY, SMNVEV (reference sequence). The V end was cut by 3 bases, the J end by 0 bases, with 6 bases between.

The chain is built from TRBV7-3 and TRBJ2-1; TRBD2 might be the D (6 bases). The CDR3 totals 18 residues. Germline CDR1 reads SGHTA; CDR2 reads FQGTGA. The V and J ends lost 0 bases and 4 bases respectively, with 19 bases between them. As DNA, the CDR3 is TGTGCCAGCAGCTTAACATTAGGGGCGGGAACCGCGTACAATGAGCAGTTCTTC. Its translation is CASSLTLGAGTAYNEQFF.

V usage is TRBV30 and J usage is TRBJ1-5; D is uncertain. CDR1 GTSNPN and CDR2 SVGIG come from the germline V gene (reference sequence). This CDR3 is built from 12 residues. V gave up 7 bases and J gave up 4 bases, with 11 bases separating them. The CDR3 DNA reads as TGTGCCTCCAAAGACGGGAATCAGCCCCAGCATTTT. It codes for CASKDGNQPQHF. The full variable domain, in which reference TRBV30 and TRBJ1-5 provide the parts outside the CDR3, is SQTIHQWPATLVQPVGSPLSLECTVEGTSNPNLYWYRQAAGRGLQLLFYSVGIGQISSEVPQNLSASRPQDRQFILSSKKLLLSDSGFYLCASKDGNQPQHFGDGTRLSIL.

This chain links TRBV7-2 with TRBJ2-5; 8 bases are shared with TRBD1. This CDR3 is 14 amino acids long. Germline loops: CDR1 SGHTA, CDR2 FQGNSA. Unmatched junction bases numbered 7, after V lost 5 bases and J lost 5 bases. In DNA, the CDR3 is TGTGCCAGCAGCCCAACAGGGGGGAGGGAGACCCAGTACTTC. It codes for CASSPTGGRETQYF. The full variable domain, with the rest looked up from reference TRBV7-2 and TRBJ2-5, is GAGVSQSPSNKVTEKGKDVELRCDPISGHTALYWYRQSLGQGLEFLIYFQGNSAPDKSGLPSDRFSAERTGGSVSTLTIQRTQQEDSAVYLCASSPTGGRETQYFGPGTRLLVL.

J is TRBJ1-1 and V is TRBV7-2, with a weak D call TRBD1 (5 bases). The germline V gene encodes CDR1 SGHTA and CDR2 FQGNSA. Trimming shortened V by 5 bases and J by 6 bases, and 13 bases separated the two germline ends. This CDR3 is built from 13 residues. CDR3 in DNA: TGTGCCAGCAGCCAGACGCGGGGGGCTGAAGCTTTCTTT. Encoded protein: CASSQTRGAEAFF.

The chain has TRBV10-3 and TRBJ2-1; the D gene is possibly TRBD2 (8 bases). Trimming left V 6 bases short and J 6 bases short, with 18 bases between. In germline, CDR1 is ENHRY, CDR2 SYGVKD. The CDR3 extends over 15 amino acids. The CDR3 DNA follows: TGTGCCATCAGGCAACGGGACAGCGGGGGCAATGAGCAGTTCTTC. Residues: CAIRQRDSGGNEQFF.